This T cell receptor beta chain derives from a study of T cell responses to AZD1222 COVID-19 vaccine. Study-wide context: Pooled samples include second doses given at about 4 or 12 weeks.

On this clone itself: Its antigen remains unknown.

Produced via immunoSEQ multiplex PCR; TCRdb's table is partial and in-frame only. This sample carries around 100,000 clones, roughly 93% of them seen once, and the ten largest clones take about 5%. Study results and limitations: Repertoires in all cases were sampled only once the peak T cell response had passed.

This CDR3 spans 13 amino acids. Trimming took off 6 bases at V and 8 bases at J, with 15 bases between the two ends. The chain carries TRBV12-3 or TRBV12-4 and TRBJ2-3, with unresolved D. The receptor's source is an adult in good health. The specimen was peripheral blood, collected on day 0 of AZD1222 vaccination. The CDR3: CASRHQPVPTQYF. The CDR3 region has the DNA TGTGCCAGCAGACACCAGCCGGTCCCTACGCAGTATTTT.